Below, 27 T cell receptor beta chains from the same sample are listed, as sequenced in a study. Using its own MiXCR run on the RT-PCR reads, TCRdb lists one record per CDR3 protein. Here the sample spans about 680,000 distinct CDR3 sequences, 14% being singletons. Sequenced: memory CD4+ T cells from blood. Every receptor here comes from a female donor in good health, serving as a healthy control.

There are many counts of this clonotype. CDR3 amino acids: CASSLVSDPNYGYTF. In DNA form, the CDR3 reads TGTGCCAGCAGCTTAGTGTCCGACCCTAACTATGGCTACACCTTC. V and J are TRBV7-2 and TRBJ1-2, with D uncertain. CDR3 length: 15 amino acids. V was cut by 1 base and J by 0 bases, with 9 bases left in between. CDR1 and CDR2 from the germline V gene are SGHTA and FQGNSA.

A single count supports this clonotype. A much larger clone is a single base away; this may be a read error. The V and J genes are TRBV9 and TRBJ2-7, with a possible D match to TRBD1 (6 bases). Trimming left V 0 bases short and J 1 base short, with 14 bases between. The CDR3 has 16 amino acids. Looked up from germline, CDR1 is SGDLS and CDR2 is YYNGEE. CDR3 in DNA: TGTGCCAGCAGCGTAGGACAGGCGGGCGGATCCTACGAGCAGTACTTC. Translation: CASSVGQAGGSYEQYF.

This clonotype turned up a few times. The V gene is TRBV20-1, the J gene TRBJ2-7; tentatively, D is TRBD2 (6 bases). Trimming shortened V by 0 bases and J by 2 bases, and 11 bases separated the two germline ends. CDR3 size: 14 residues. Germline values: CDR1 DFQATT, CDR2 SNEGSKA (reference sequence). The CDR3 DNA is TGCAGTGCTAGAGATCAGCGGGTAACCTACGAGCAGTACTTC. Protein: CSARDQRVTYEQYF.

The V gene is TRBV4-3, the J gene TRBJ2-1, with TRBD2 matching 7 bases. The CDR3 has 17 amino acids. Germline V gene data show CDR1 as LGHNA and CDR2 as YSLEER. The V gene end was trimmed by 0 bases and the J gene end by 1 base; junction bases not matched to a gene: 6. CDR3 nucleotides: TGCGCCAGCAGCCAAGAAGGAGCGGGAAGGTCCTACAATGAGCAGTTCTTC. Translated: CASSQEGAGRSYNEQFF.

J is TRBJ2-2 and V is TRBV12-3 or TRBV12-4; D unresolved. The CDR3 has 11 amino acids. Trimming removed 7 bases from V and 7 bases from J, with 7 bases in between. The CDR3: CASTVSGELFF. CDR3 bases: TGTGCCAGCACGGTTAGCGGGGAGCTGTTTTTT.

The CDR3 DNA is TGTGCCAGCTCACCACCCGGGGGCAGGTACAATGAGCAGTTCTTC. This encodes CASSPPGGRYNEQFF. V gene TRBV18 combines with J gene TRBJ2-1, with D perhaps assigned TRBD1 or TRBD2 (6 bases each). The germline gives CDR1 KGHSH, CDR2 LQKENI. Trimming removed 0 bases from V and 4 bases from J, with 10 bases in between. The CDR3 runs 15 residues.

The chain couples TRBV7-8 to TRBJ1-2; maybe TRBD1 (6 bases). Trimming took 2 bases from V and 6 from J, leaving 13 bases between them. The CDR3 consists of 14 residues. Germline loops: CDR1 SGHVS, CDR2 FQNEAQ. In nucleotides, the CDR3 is TGTGCCAGCAGCTTAACAGGGACATACGATGGCTACACCTTC. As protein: CASSLTGTYDGYTF.

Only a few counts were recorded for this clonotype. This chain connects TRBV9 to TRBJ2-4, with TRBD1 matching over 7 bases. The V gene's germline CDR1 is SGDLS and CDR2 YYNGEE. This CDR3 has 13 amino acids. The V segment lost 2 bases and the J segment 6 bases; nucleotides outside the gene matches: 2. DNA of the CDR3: TGTGCCAGCAGCGTGGCAGGGGGAAACATTCAGTACTTC. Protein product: CASSVAGGNIQYF.

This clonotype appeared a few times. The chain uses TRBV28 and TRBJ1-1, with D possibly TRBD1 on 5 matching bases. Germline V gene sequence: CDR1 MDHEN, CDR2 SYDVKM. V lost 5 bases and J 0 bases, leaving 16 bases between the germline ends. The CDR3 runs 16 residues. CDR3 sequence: CASSLYSGGVNTEAFF. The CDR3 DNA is TGTGCCAGCAGTCTCTACAGCGGGGGAGTGAACACTGAAGCTTTCTTT.

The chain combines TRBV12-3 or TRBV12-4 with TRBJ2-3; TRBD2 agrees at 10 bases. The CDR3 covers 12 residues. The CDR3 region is CASGRSTDTQYF. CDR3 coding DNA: TGTGCTAGCGGGAGGAGCACAGATACGCAGTATTTT.

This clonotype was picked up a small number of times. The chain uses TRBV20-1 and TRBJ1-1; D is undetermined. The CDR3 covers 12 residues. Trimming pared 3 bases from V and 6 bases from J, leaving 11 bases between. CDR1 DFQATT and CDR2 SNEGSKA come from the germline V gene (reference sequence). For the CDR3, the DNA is TGCAGTGCTAGTTCGCACGGGGCTGAAGCTTTCTTT. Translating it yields CSASSHGAEAFF.

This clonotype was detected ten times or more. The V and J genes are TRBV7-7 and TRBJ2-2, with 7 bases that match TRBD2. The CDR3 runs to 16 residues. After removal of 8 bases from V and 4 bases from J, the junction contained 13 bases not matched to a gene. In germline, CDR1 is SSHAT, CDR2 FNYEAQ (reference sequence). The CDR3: CASHPLGTGGTGELFF. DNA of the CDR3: TGTGCCAGCCACCCACTGGGGACGGGGGGCACCGGGGAGCTGTTTTTT.

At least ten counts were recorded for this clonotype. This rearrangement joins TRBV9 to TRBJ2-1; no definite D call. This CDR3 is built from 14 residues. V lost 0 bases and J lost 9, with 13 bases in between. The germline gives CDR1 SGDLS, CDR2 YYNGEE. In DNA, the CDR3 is TGTGCCAGCAGCGTAGCTGGAGTTCTGGCTGAGCAGTTCTTC. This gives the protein CASSVAGVLAEQFF.

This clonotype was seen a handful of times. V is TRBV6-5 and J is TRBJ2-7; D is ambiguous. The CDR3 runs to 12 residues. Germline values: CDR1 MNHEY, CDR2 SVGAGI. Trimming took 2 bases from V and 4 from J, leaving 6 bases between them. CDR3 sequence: CASSYKSYEQYF. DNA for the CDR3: TGTGCCAGCAGTTACAAGTCTTACGAGCAGTACTTC.

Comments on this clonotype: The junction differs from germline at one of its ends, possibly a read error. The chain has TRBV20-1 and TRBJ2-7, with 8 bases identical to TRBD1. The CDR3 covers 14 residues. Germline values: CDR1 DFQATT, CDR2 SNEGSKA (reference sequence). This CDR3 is CSALSGTGVSEDCF. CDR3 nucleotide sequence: TGCAGTGCTTTATCCGGGACAGGAGTCTCGGAGGATTGCTTC.

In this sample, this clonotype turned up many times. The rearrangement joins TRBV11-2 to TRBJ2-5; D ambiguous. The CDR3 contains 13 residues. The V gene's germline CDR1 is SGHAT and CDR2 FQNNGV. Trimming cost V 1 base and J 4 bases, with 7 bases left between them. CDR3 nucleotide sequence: TGTGCCAGCAGCTTAGCGGGCGCAGAGACCCAGTACTTC. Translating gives CASSLAGAETQYF.

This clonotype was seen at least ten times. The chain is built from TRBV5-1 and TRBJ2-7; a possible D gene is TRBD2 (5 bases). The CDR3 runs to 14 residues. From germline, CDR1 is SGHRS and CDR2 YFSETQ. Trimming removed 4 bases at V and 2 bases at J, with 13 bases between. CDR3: CASSATTGTYEQYF. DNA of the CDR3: TGCGCCAGCAGCGCAACCACCGGGACCTACGAGCAGTACTTC.

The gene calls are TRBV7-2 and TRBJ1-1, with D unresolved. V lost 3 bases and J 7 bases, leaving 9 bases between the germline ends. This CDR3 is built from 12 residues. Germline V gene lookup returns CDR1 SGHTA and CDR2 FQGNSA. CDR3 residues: CASSFGRGEAFF. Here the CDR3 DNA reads TGTGCCAGCAGCTTCGGACGGGGTGAAGCTTTCTTT. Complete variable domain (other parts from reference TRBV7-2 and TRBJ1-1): GAGVSQSPSNKVTEKGKDVELRCDPISGHTALYWYRQSLGQGLEFLIYFQGNSAPDKSGLPSDRFSAERTGGSVSTLTIQRTQQEDSAVYLCASSFGRGEAFFGQGTRLTVV.

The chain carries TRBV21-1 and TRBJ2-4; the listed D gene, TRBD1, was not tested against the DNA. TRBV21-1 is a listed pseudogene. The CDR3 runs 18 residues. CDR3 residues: CASSYKWTGSKAKNIQYF. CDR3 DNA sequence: TGTGCCAGCAGCTATAAATGGACAGGGTCAAAAGCCAAAAACATTCAGTACTTC.

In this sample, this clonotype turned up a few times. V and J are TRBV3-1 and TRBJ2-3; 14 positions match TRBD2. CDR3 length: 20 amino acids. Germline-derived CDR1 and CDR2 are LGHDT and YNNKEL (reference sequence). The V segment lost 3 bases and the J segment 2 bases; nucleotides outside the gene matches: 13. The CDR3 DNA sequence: TGTGCCAGCAGCCACCTGACTAGCGGGAGGGCCGTAAGAATCACAGATACGCAGTATTTT. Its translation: CASSHLTSGRAVRITDTQYF.

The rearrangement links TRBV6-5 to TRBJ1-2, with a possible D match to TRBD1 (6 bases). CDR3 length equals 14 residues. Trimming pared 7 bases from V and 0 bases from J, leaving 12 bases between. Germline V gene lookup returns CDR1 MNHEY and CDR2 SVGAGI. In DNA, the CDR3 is TGTGCCAGCACTACAGGGAAAGCTAACTATGGCTACACCTTC. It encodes CASTTGKANYGYTF.

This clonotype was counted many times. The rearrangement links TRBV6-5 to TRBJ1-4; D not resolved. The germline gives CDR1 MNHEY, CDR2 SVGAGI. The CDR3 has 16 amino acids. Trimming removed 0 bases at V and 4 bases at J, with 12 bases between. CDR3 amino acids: CASSYSRTASNEKLFF. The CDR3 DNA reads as TGTGCCAGCAGTTACTCCAGGACCGCTAGTAATGAAAAACTGTTTTTT.

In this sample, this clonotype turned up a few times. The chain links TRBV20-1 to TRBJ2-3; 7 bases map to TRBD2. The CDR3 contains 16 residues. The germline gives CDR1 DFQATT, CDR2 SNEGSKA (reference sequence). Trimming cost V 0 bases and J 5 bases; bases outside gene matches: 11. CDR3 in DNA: TGCAGTGCTAGAGATTGGGGGGGACCAGTAGGAGATACGCAGTATTTT. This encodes CSARDWGGPVGDTQYF.

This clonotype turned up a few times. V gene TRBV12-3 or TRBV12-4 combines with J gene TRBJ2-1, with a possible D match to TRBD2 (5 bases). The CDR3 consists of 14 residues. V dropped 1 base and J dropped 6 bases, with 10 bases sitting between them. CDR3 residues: CASSLGSSSNEQFF. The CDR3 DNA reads TGTGCCAGCAGTTTAGGGTCTAGCAGCAATGAGCAGTTCTTC.

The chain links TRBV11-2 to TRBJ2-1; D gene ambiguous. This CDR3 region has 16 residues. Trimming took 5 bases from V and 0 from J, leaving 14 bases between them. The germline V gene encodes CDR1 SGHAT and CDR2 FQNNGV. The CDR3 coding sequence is TGTGCCAGCAGCCTCCAAGCAACCAGCTCCTACAATGAGCAGTTCTTC. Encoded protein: CASSLQATSSYNEQFF.

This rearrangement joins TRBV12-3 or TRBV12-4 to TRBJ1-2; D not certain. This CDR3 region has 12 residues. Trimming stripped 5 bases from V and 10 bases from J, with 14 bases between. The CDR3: CASSRHRRDYTF. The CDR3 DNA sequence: TGTGCCAGCAGTCGACACCGGCGTGACTACACCTTC.

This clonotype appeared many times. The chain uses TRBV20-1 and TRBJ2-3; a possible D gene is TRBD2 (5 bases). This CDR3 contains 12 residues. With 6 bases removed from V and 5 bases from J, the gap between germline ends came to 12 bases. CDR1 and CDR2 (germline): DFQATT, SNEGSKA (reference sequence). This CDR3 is CSAKGGGDTQYF. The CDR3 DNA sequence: TGCAGTGCCAAAGGCGGAGGAGATACGCAGTATTTT.